The present T cell receptor (beta chain) was sequenced within a study of OX40 agonist ivuxolimab in advanced cancers. Assay used: immunoSEQ multiplex PCR; TCRdb lists only in-frame clones, some missing. The repertoire holds 50,000 to 65,000 clones, about 90% seen once, with roughly 6.7% in the top ten. There are 16 residues in the CDR3. The sequences come from CD4+ or CD8+ T cells sorted from blood, collected in a trial of the OX40 agonist ivuxolimab. The J gene is TRBJ2-2, the V gene TRBV21-1; TRBD1 is taken as the D call from the table, unchecked against the DNA. TRBV21-1 corresponds to a pseudogene. The sequence derives from an adult with an advanced solid tumor such as melanoma, head and neck, liver or kidney cancer. In nucleotides, the CDR3 is TGTGCCAGCAGCAAAGTCGGCAGGGGACGTACCGGGGAGCTGTTTTTT. Translated: CASSKVGRGRTGELFF.